A selection of T cell receptor beta chains follows, all from one sample in a study of graft-versus-host responses after intestinal transplantation. The protocol was immunoSEQ multiplex PCR, while the TCRdb copy is restricted to in-frame clones and leaves out a portion. Of 60,000 to 65,000 clones listed, about nine tenths are singletons. Sequenced material: ileum tissue, taken more than 350 days after transplant. The receptor set was obtained from a human patient who received an intestinal transplant, so some T cells may come from the graft donor. The CDR3 runs from the conserved cysteine through the conserved F or W. The D gene is left open where the match is weak. The size entry is marked missing in some rows and otherwise reads once, few, many or a size class.

d_call | clone_size | j_call | v_call | cdr3_nt | cdr3_aa
- | - | TRBJ2-7 | TRBV29-1 | TGCAGCGTTGCCTCCGGGGTACACTACGAGCAGTACTTC | CSVASGVHYEQYF
- | few | TRBJ1-4 | TRBV15 | TGTGCCACCAGCATAGGGAATGAAAAACTGTTTTTT | CATSIGNEKLFF
- | - | TRBJ2-5 | TRBV6-5 | TGTGCCAGCAGCCTGACGTACCAAGAGACCCAGTACTTC | CASSLTYQETQYF
- | - | TRBJ1-5 | TRBV6-1 | TGTGCCAGCAGTAGCAAAGGGGGTCAGCCCCAGCATTTT | CASSSKGGQPQHF
TRBD1 | - | TRBJ2-2 | TRBV9 | TGTGCCAGCAGCGTCGGAGAACAGGGGAGGAACACCGGGGAGCTGTTTTTT | CASSVGEQGRNTGELFF
- | - | TRBJ1-1 | TRBV5-4 | TGTGCCAGCAGCTTGGGGGGGGCGAACACTGAAGCTTTCTTT | CASSLGGANTEAFF
- | once | TRBJ1-3 | TRBV7-2 | TGTGCCAGCGGGAAGGCTCTCTCCTCTGGAAACACCATATATTTT | CASGKALSSGNTIYF
- | - | TRBJ1-1 | TRBV27 | TGTGCCAGCAGTTCCACTCGCCCCAACCGTAATGAAGCTTTCTTT | CASSSTRPNRNEAFF
- | - | TRBJ1-4 | TRBV6-5 | TGTGCCAGCAGTTACTCCTTTAATGAAAAACTGTTTTTT | CASSYSFNEKLFF
- | - | TRBJ1-1 | TRBV18 | TGTGCCAGCTCATCCCTCACAGGGAACACTGAAGCTTTCTTT | CASSSLTGNTEAFF
TRBD2 | - | TRBJ2-7 | TRBV2 | TGTGCCCGCAGTGACAGGACTAGCGGGGGGGGAGTCTCCTACGAGCAGTACTTC | CARSDRTSGGGVSYEQYF
- | - | TRBJ2-7 | TRBV6-6 | TGTGCCAGCAGCCCCCGGTACGAGCAGTACTTC | CASSPRYEQYF
- | - | TRBJ2-3 | TRBV19 | TGTGCCAGTAGTTCGTCTAGCACAGATACGCAGTATTTT | CASSSSSTDTQYF
- | - | TRBJ2-5 | TRBV2 | TGTGCCAGCAGTGAAGGGGGCAGGGCCAGAGAGACCCAGTACTTC | CASSEGGRARETQYF
- | - | TRBJ1-2 | TRBV7-2 | TGTGCCAGCAGCACGACAGGCTACGGCTACACCTTC | CASSTTGYGYTF
TRBD1 | - | TRBJ1-3 | TRBV13 | TGTGCCAGCAGCTGGAACAGGGGGCCTGGAAACACCATATATTTT | CASSWNRGPGNTIYF
- | - | TRBJ2-5 | TRBV2 | TGTGCCAGCACAGGACGCATAATGGAGACCCAGTACTTC | CASTGRIMETQYF
- | once | TRBJ1-1 | TRBV30 | TGTGCCTGGAGTGTACTCCGGGAGAACACTGAAGCTTTCTTT | CAWSVLRENTEAFF
TRBD1 | - | TRBJ2-2 | TRBV4-1 | TGCGCCAGCAGCCATGAAGGGACAGGGAACACCGGGGAGCTGTTTTTT | CASSHEGTGNTGELFF
- | - | TRBJ2-3 | TRBV2 | TGTGCCAGCAGTGAAGGCGCGGGACCATACACAGATACGCAGTATTTT | CASSEGAGPYTDTQYF
- | - | TRBJ1-5 | TRBV7-2 | TGTGCCAGCAGCTTAGACGGACCTCTCTTCGCTGGGCAGCCCCAGCATTTT | CASSLDGPLFAGQPQHF
- | - | TRBJ1-5 | TRBV6-1 | TGTGCCAGCAGTGAAGCCGAGGTCCCTACTAGCAATCAGCCCCAGCATTTT | CASSEAEVPTSNQPQHF
- | - | TRBJ2-5 | TRBV11-2 | TGTGCCAGCAGCCTCGGGGGCCAAGAGACCCAGTACTTC | CASSLGGQETQYF
TRBD1 | - | TRBJ1-5 | TRBV28 | TGTGCCTCTGGAGGGGGCCAGCCCCAGCATTTT | CASGGGQPQHF
- | - | TRBJ2-2 | TRBV6-6 | TGTGCCATTGCAGGGGATGGCGGGGAGCTGTTTTTT | CAIAGDGGELFF
- | - | TRBJ1-2 | TRBV5-1 | TGCGCCAGCAGTTCCCCGGGAGAAGCCGGCAACTATGGCTACACCTTC | CASSSPGEAGNYGYTF
- | - | TRBJ1-4 | TRBV11-2 | TGTGCCAGCAGCGTTGGGACACGGAGGTATGAAAAACTGTTTTTT | CASSVGTRRYEKLFF
TRBD1 | - | TRBJ1-5 | TRBV6-5 | TGTGCCAGCAGTTACCCTACAGGGGCGGCAAATCAGCCCCAGCATTTT | CASSYPTGAANQPQHF
- | - | TRBJ2-1 | TRBV10-3 | TGTGCCTTCCGGGGAGGGGGGCCTCCAATTTACAATGAGCAGTTCTTC | CAFRGGGPPIYNEQFF
- | - | TRBJ2-3 | TRBV6-1 | TGTGCCAGCAGTGAAGGAATGGACGGCACAGATACGCAGTATTTT | CASSEGMDGTDTQYF
TRBD2 | once | TRBJ2-5 | TRBV9 | TGTGCCAGCAGCGTTAGCGGGGGGGAAGGAGAGACCCAGTACTTC | CASSVSGGEGETQYF
- | - | TRBJ1-1 | TRBV12-5 | TGTGCTAGTGGTTTTTCCGGGGTACAGGTGGGTGACACTGAAGCTTTCTTT | CASGFSGVQVGDTEAFF
TRBD1 | - | TRBJ2-3 | TRBV7-3 | TGTGCCAGCAGCCGGACAGGCCTTACCACGGCCACAGATACGCAGTATTTT | CASSRTGLTTATDTQYF
- | - | TRBJ1-5 | TRBV19 | TGTGCCAGTAGTATCCCATTTAATCAGCCCCAGCATTTT | CASSIPFNQPQHF
- | - | TRBJ2-7 | TRBV11-2 | TGTGCCAGCAGCTTAGGAGGGGGGGCCTACGAGCAGTACTTC | CASSLGGGAYEQYF
- | - | TRBJ2-7 | TRBV2 | TGTGCCAGCAGCGAAGACGAGGGCGCCTACGAGCAGTACTTC | CASSEDEGAYEQYF
TRBD1 | - | TRBJ2-2 | TRBV30 | TGTGCCTGGAGTCCAACTAACAGGGGGACCGGGGAGCTGTTTTTT | CAWSPTNRGTGELFF
- | - | TRBJ2-5 | TRBV6-5 | TGTGCCAGCAGGACTACCGGGACAGAGACCCAGTACTTC | CASRTTGTETQYF
- | once | TRBJ1-2 | TRBV29-1 | TGCAGCGTTGCGGAGGGGTTCGACTATGGCTACACCTTC | CSVAEGFDYGYTF
- | - | TRBJ1-6 | TRBV2 | TGTGCCAGCAGGGAGAATTCACCCCTCCACTTT | CASRENSPLHF
TRBD1 | - | TRBJ1-2 | TRBV28 | TGTGCCAGCAACCTAATACTCCTCCCCGGGACAGGGAACTATGGCTACACCTTC | CASNLILLPGTGNYGYTF
- | - | TRBJ1-4 | TRBV5-1 | TGCGCCAGCCGCCCTAATGGGAATTTTAATGAAAAACTGTTTTTT | CASRPNGNFNEKLFF
- | - | TRBJ1-1 | TRBV5-6 | TGTGCCAGCAGCTCGACCATAGAGGCGAACACTGAAGCTTTCTTT | CASSSTIEANTEAFF
- | few | TRBJ2-5 | TRBV2 | TGTGCCAGCAATTCTGACACTTCAGCCGGGACCCAGTACTTC | CASNSDTSAGTQYF
- | few | TRBJ1-3 | TRBV2 | TGTGCCACTGCTGGGACATCCTCTGGAAACACCATATATTTT | CATAGTSSGNTIYF
TRBD1 | - | TRBJ2-5 | TRBV18 | TGTGCCAGCTCACCGGGGACAGCCATGGAGACCCAGTACTTC | CASSPGTAMETQYF
- | - | TRBJ2-5 | TRBV28 | TGTGCCAGCAGTTTGGTCTTGGACCAAGAGACCCAGTACTTC | CASSLVLDQETQYF
TRBD1 | - | TRBJ2-5 | TRBV11-2 | TGTGCCAGCAGCTCCCGGGACAGAGAGACCCAGTACTTC | CASSSRDRETQYF
- | - | TRBJ1-1 | TRBV13 | TGTGCCAGCAGCTTATTGGCGGCAGAAGCTTTCTTT | CASSLLAAEAFF
- | - | TRBJ2-7 | TRBV6-5 | TGTGCCAGCAGCCACCAGAGGGGGTTGTACGAGCAGTACTTC | CASSHQRGLYEQYF
- | - | TRBJ1-6 | TRBV6-5 | TGTGCCAGCAGTTACAGGGTAGATTCACCCCTCCACTTT | CASSYRVDSPLHF
- | - | TRBJ1-4 | TRBV4-1 | TGCGCCAGCAGCCAAGATACGCCCGCAACTAATGAAAAACTGTTTTTT | CASSQDTPATNEKLFF
TRBD1 | - | TRBJ2-1 | TRBV2 | TGTGCCAGCAGTGTAGGGACAGTATACAATGAGCAGTTCTTC | CASSVGTVYNEQFF
- | - | TRBJ2-2 | TRBV5-1 | TGCGCCAGCAGCTTGACTCAGGGTGGAACCGGGGAGCTGTTTTTT | CASSLTQGGTGELFF
TRBD1 | - | TRBJ2-2 | TRBV4-1 | TGCGCCAGCAGCCAACGGACAGGCGACACCGGGGAGCTGTTTTTT | CASSQRTGDTGELFF
- | - | TRBJ2-3 | TRBV15 | TGTGCCACCAGCAGAGATCCTACGGGCCCGATGGGAGATACGCAGTATTTT | CATSRDPTGPMGDTQYF
- | - | TRBJ2-2 | TRBV5-4 | TGTGCCAGCAGCTTTGGACTGAAGAACACCGGGGAGCTGTTTTTT | CASSFGLKNTGELFF
- | few | TRBJ2-5 | TRBV4-1 | TGCGCCAGCAGGGGCCCAGAGGAGACCCAGTACTTC | CASRGPEETQYF
- | few | TRBJ1-2 | TRBV10-3 | TGTGCCATCAGTGGTGGGATAGGGAACTATGGCTACACCTTC | CAISGGIGNYGYTF